Given below is one TCR beta chain in context. Its specificity is unknown. This record comes from a study of synovial regulatory T cells in juvenile arthritis. Regarding the study as a whole: iaTreg TCR repertoires were largely private across patients and partially overlapped synovial Teff and blood CPL.

Matched peripheral blood accompanied the synovial fluid taken from each patient with active arthritis. The assay was immunoSEQ multiplex PCR, and TCRdb's table has in-frame clones only and misses some. The table lists around 2,000 clones, with 10% to 15% in the top ten. Germline V gene data show CDR1 as SGDLS and CDR2 as YYNGEE. CDR3 size: 15 residues. No DNA is listed. Sequenced: Treg cells from the synovium. This chain connects TRBV9 to TRBJ2-3; TCRdb calls TRBD2, which cannot be checked without DNA. This clonotype originated in a donor younger than 30 with juvenile idiopathic arthritis. The CDR3 reads CASSATGNPGDTQYF.